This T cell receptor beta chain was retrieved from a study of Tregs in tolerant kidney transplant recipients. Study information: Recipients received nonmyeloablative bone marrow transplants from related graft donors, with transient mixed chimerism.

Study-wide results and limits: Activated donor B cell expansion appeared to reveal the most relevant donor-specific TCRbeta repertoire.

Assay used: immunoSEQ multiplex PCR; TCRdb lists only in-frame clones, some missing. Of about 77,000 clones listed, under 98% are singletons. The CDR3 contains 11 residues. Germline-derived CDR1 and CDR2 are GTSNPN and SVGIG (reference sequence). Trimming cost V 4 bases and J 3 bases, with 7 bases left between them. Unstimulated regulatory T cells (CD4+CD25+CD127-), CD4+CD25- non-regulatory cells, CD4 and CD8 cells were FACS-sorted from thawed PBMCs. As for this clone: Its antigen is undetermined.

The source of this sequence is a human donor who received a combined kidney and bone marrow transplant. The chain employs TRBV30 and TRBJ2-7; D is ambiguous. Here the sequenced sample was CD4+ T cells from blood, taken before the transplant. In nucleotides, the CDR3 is TGTGCCTGGAAGGAGCGCTACGAGCAGTACTTC. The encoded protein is CAWKERYEQYF.